Listed here are 30 T cell receptor beta chains from one sample, sequenced in a study of control samples from healthy donors and cancer patients. The method was immunoSEQ multiplex PCR; TCRdb's version includes in-frame clones alone and lacks a portion of them. The sample includes about 190,000 clones, about 90% of them seen just once. The sample comprised blood. The receptors were gathered from a man aged 25 to 40 in good health.

The chain employs TRBV2 and TRBJ1-2, with 7 bases fitting TRBD1. The length of the CDR3 is 13 residues. Germline V CDR1 and CDR2: SNHLY, FYNNEI. With 5 bases clipped from V and 3 bases from J, the junction kept 3 bases outside the gene matches. This chain's CDR3 is CASSHGQDYGYTF. Written as DNA, the CDR3 is TGTGCCAGCAGTCACGGACAGGACTATGGCTACACCTTC. Together with reference TRBV2 and TRBJ1-2, the CDR3 gives the full variable domain: EPEVTQTPSHQVTQMGQEVILRCVPISNHLYFYWYRQILGQKVEFLVSFYNNEISEKSEIFDDQFSVERPDGSNFTLKIRSTKLEDSAMYFCASSHGQDYGYTFGSGTRLTVV.

The rearrangement links TRBV7-2 to TRBJ2-7; TRBD1 agrees at 8 bases. The CDR3 is 15 amino acids. Germline values: CDR1 SGHTA, CDR2 FQGNSA. Trimming cost V 5 bases and J 0 bases; bases outside gene matches: 6. The DNA of the CDR3 is TGTGCCAGCAGCCCGCGGACAGGGAGCTCCTACGAGCAGTACTTC. Translating it yields CASSPRTGSSYEQYF.

The V and J genes are TRBV7-9 and TRBJ1-4; D ambiguous. Germline CDR1 is SEHNR and CDR2 is FQNEAQ (reference sequence). V gave up 2 bases and J gave up 7 bases, with 11 bases separating them. CDR3 size: 14 residues. The chain's CDR3 is CASSLLAGREKLFF. As DNA, the CDR3 is TGTGCCAGCAGCTTATTAGCCGGACGTGAAAAACTGTTTTTT.

The chain recombines TRBV4-2 with TRBJ2-5; TRBD2 matches at 8 bases. CDR3 length: 15 amino acids. Looked up from germline, CDR1 is LGHNA and CDR2 is YNFKEQ. After removal of 2 bases from V and 4 bases from J, the junction contained 6 bases not matched to a gene. The CDR3 spells CASSQNGGAGETQYF. The CDR3 region has the DNA TGTGCCAGCAGCCAAAACGGGGGGGCAGGAGAGACCCAGTACTTC.

The V gene is TRBV12-3 or TRBV12-4, the J gene TRBJ2-3, with a weak D call TRBD2 (5 bases). The CDR3 sequence is 11 residues long. The V end was cut by 8 bases, the J end by 6 bases, with 9 bases between. The CDR3 spells CASHSGDTQYF. The CDR3 DNA follows: TGTGCCAGCCATTCGGGGGATACGCAGTATTTT.

The genes are TRBV5-1 and TRBJ2-1, with 9 positions matching TRBD2. The junction had 15 bases not matched to a gene; V was cut back by 4 bases and J by 7 bases. Looked up from germline, CDR1 is SGHRS and CDR2 is YFSETQ. CDR3 length: 17 residues. CDR3 sequence: CASSLRQGSGGGNEQFF. The DNA of the CDR3 is TGCGCCAGCAGCCTCCGGCAGGGTAGCGGGGGAGGGAATGAGCAGTTCTTC.

The chain links TRBV4-1 to TRBJ2-7; 7 bases map to TRBD1. V shed 4 bases, J shed 1 base, and the junction held 10 bases outside the gene matches. Germline V CDR1 and CDR2: MGHRA, YSYEKL. The CDR3 is 16 amino acids. CDR3 amino acids: CASSLKSGDSSYEQYF. The DNA of the CDR3 is TGCGCCAGCAGCCTAAAATCAGGGGACAGTTCCTACGAGCAGTACTTC.

This clone was recorded only once. CDR3 protein: CASSLAGGRSGNTIYF. The CDR3 nucleotides are TGTGCCAGCAGCTTAGCGGGGGGCCGCTCTGGAAACACCATATATTTT. The rearrangement joins TRBV7-9 to TRBJ1-3; possible D gene TRBD1, 6 bases. This CDR3 has 16 amino acids. Trimming removed 0 bases at V and 0 bases at J, with 9 bases between. Germline V gene lookup returns CDR1 SEHNR and CDR2 FQNEAQ (reference sequence).

This clone was recorded a few times. The chain combines TRBV4-2 with TRBJ1-6; 7 bases are a match to TRBD1. Trimming took 2 bases from V and 5 from J; bases not matched to a gene: 6. CDR3 size: 16 residues. CDR1 is LGHNA, CDR2 YNFKEQ, per germline. CDR3 in amino acids: CASSQHGTENNSPLHF. For the CDR3, the DNA is TGTGCCAGCAGCCAACATGGGACAGAGAATAATTCACCCCTCCACTTT.

The chain recombines TRBV28 with TRBJ1-2; the D gene is possibly TRBD1 (5 bases). Trimming left V 6 bases short and J 4 bases short, with 15 bases between. Germline-derived CDR1 and CDR2 are MDHEN and SYDVKM. The CDR3 spans 14 residues. The chain's CDR3 is CASSPDRLAYGYTF. Written as DNA, the CDR3 is TGTGCCAGCAGCCCCGACAGACTAGCCTATGGCTACACCTTC.

The gene calls are TRBV25-1 and TRBJ2-5; D might be TRBD1 or TRBD2, each matching 5 bases. V was shortened by 7 bases and J by 7 bases, with 13 bases between the two germline ends. CDR3 length: 12 residues. Germline V CDR1 and CDR2: MGHDK, SYGVNS. For the CDR3, the DNA is TGTGCCAGCATGGGGGACGACGGGACCCAGTACTTC. Its protein product is CASMGDDGTQYF. Variable domain in full (rest from reference TRBV25-1 and TRBJ2-5): EADIYQTPRYLVIGTGKKITLECSQTMGHDKMYWYQQDPGMELHLIHYSYGVNSTEKGDLSSESTVSRIRTEHFPLTLESARPSHTSQYLCASMGDDGTQYFGPGTRLLVL.

This chain joins TRBV14 and TRBJ1-4, with TRBD1 identical over 10 bases. The junction had 11 bases not matched to a gene; V was cut back by 2 bases and J by 8 bases. Germline values: CDR1 SGHDN, CDR2 FVKESK. CDR3 length: 17 amino acids. CDR3 DNA: TGTGCCAGCAGCCAATACCGACAGGGGGCATCGCAAGAAAAACTGTTTTTT. Protein sequence: CASSQYRQGASQEKLFF.

This chain connects TRBV19 to TRBJ2-7; D is perhaps TRBD2 (5 bases). The germline gives CDR1 LNHDA, CDR2 SQIVND (reference sequence). The CDR3 has 11 residues. V lost 5 bases and J 12 bases, leaving 14 bases between the germline ends. Here the CDR3 reads CASSSRESWYF. The CDR3 bases are TGTGCCAGTAGTTCTAGGGAGTCTTGGTACTTC.

V and J are TRBV5-1 and TRBJ2-5, with 7 bases identical to TRBD2. J gave up 4 bases and V 3 bases, and 6 bases lay outside the gene matches. Germline V gene data show CDR1 as SGHRS and CDR2 as YFSETQ. The CDR3 consists of 14 residues. CDR3 sequence reads: CASSSGRARETQYF. The CDR3, as DNA: TGCGCCAGCAGCTCGGGGAGGGCACGAGAGACCCAGTACTTC. The whole variable domain, filled in from reference TRBV5-1 and TRBJ2-5, reads KAGVTQTPRYLIKTRGQQVTLSCSPISGHRSVSWYQQTPGQGLQFLFEYFSETQRNKGNFPGRFSGRQFSNSRSEMNVSTLELGDSALYLCASSSGRARETQYFGPGTRLLVL.

V and J are TRBV12-3 or TRBV12-4 and TRBJ1-2, with D perhaps matching TRBD1 (6 bases). The CDR3 consists of 13 residues. The V end was cut by 6 bases, the J end by 2 bases, with 10 bases between. The CDR3 loop reads CASSPTGNYGYTF. In DNA form, the CDR3 reads TGTGCCAGCAGCCCAACAGGGAACTATGGCTACACCTTC.

This clone was recorded only once. The rearrangement uses TRBV19 and TRBJ1-5; unclear D gene. V was cut by 7 bases and J by 0 bases, with 10 bases left in between. This CDR3 comprises 14 residues. Looked up from germline, CDR1 is LNHDA and CDR2 is SQIVND (reference sequence). CDR3 amino acids: CASTQVGSNQPQHF. For the CDR3, the DNA is TGTGCCAGTACCCAAGTTGGTAGCAATCAGCCCCAGCATTTT.

The rearrangement uses TRBV19 and TRBJ2-7; TRBD1 matches 8 bases. V shed 3 bases and J 0 bases; nucleotides not matched to a gene: 1. The CDR3 has 14 residues. From germline, CDR1 is LNHDA and CDR2 SQIVND (reference sequence). The CDR3 region has the DNA TGTGCCAGTAGTATTGACAGGGGCTCCTACGAGCAGTACTTC. As protein: CASSIDRGSYEQYF.

This rearrangement joins TRBV21-1 to TRBJ1-5; whether TRBD1, the table's D call, matches the DNA was not checked. TRBV21-1 is a listed pseudogene. This CDR3 has 14 residues. CDR3 amino acids: CASDQQGGNQPQHF. In DNA, the CDR3 is TGTGCCAGCGATCAACAGGGCGGCAATCAGCCCCAGCATTTT.

The chain is built from TRBV10-2 and TRBJ1-1; D is undetermined. The CDR3 covers 14 residues. The germline V gene has CDR1 WSHSY and CDR2 SAAADI. Trimming removed 3 bases from V and 0 bases from J, with 8 bases in between. The CDR3: CASSDSPMNTEAFF. The DNA for the CDR3 is TGCGCCAGCAGTGACTCCCCTATGAACACTGAAGCTTTCTTT.

The genes are TRBV20-1 and TRBJ2-1; no clear D gene. Trimming took 0 bases from V and 3 from J, leaving 0 bases between them. The germline V gene has CDR1 DFQATT and CDR2 SNEGSKA (reference sequence). The CDR3 runs 11 residues. The CDR3 DNA sequence: TGCAGTGCTAGAGACTACAATGAGCAGTTCTTC. This codes for CSARDYNEQFF.

The chain is built from TRBV5-5 and TRBJ2-3; D unclear. CDR1 is SGHKS, CDR2 YYEKEE, per germline (reference sequence). The CDR3 consists of 13 residues. V dropped 2 bases and J dropped 4 bases, with 8 bases sitting between them. CDR3: CASSLTGPDTQYF. The CDR3 DNA reads as TGTGCCAGCAGCTTAACGGGTCCAGATACGCAGTATTTT.

The rearrangement joins TRBV5-1 to TRBJ1-5; TRBD1 is a possible D gene (5 bases). Germline V gives CDR1 SGHRS, CDR2 YFSETQ. The CDR3 loop spans 15 amino acids. V was cut by 3 bases and J by 5 bases, with 15 bases left in between. The CDR3 reads CASSSGGGSDQPQHF. The DNA for the CDR3 is TGCGCCAGCAGCTCTGGGGGTGGTTCGGATCAGCCCCAGCATTTT.

The V gene is TRBV7-2, the J gene TRBJ1-2; 7 bases are a match to TRBD1. This CDR3 is 13 amino acids long. CDR1 and CDR2 (germline): SGHTA, FQGNSA. The V gene end was trimmed by 5 bases and the J gene end by 3 bases; junction bases not matched to a gene: 3. This chain's CDR3 is CASSDRADYGYTF. In nucleotides, the CDR3 is TGTGCCAGCAGCGACAGGGCGGACTATGGCTACACCTTC. The variable domain in full, with the rest retrieved from reference TRBV7-2 and TRBJ1-2, is GAGVSQSPSNKVTEKGKDVELRCDPISGHTALYWYRQSLGQGLEFLIYFQGNSAPDKSGLPSDRFSAERTGGSVSTLTIQRTQQEDSAVYLCASSDRADYGYTFGSGTRLTVV.

CDR3 nucleotides: TGTGCCAGCAGCTACCCACAGGGTAGAGGCTACACCTTC. This translates into CASSYPQGRGYTF. The chain is built from TRBV11-2 and TRBJ1-2; D perhaps matches TRBD1 (6 bases). The germline gives CDR1 SGHAT, CDR2 FQNNGV. V lost 4 bases and J 8 bases, leaving 14 bases between the germline ends. The CDR3 runs to 13 residues.

The V and J genes are TRBV6-5 and TRBJ1-4; D not resolved. Trimming left V 6 bases short and J 0 bases short, with 11 bases between. CDR1 and CDR2 from the germline V gene are MNHEY and SVGAGI. CDR3 length: 15 residues. In DNA, the CDR3 is TGTGCCAGCAGACCTGACCGGCCAACTAATGAAAAACTGTTTTTT. Translating gives CASRPDRPTNEKLFF.

Turning to this clone: This sample includes further DNA sequences coding for the same CDR3. The V and J genes are TRBV9 and TRBJ2-3, with TRBD2 identical over 7 bases. Germline CDR1 and CDR2: SGDLS and YYNGEE. CDR3 length: 14 residues. Trimming removed 0 bases from V and 4 bases from J; junction bases left unmatched: 2. The CDR3 DNA sequence: TGTGCCAGCAGCGTAGAGGGAGGGGCAGATACGCAGTATTTT. Its protein product is CASSVEGGADTQYF.

The V gene is TRBV7-9, the J gene TRBJ1-1; tentatively, D is TRBD1 (6 bases). V dropped 8 bases and J dropped 12 bases, with 19 bases sitting between them. In germline, CDR1 is SEHNR, CDR2 FQNEAQ (reference sequence). There are 12 residues in the CDR3. CDR3: CASEGELSPPFF. The CDR3, as DNA: TGTGCCAGCGAGGGGGAACTGAGTCCACCTTTCTTT. Full variable domain (rest looked up from reference TRBV7-9 and TRBJ1-1): DTGVSQNPRHKITKRGQNVTFRCDPISEHNRLYWYRQTLGQGPEFLTYFQNEAQLEKSRLLSDRFSAERPKGSFSTLEIQRTEQGDSAMYLCASEGELSPPFFGQGTRLTVV.

This clone was seen only a few times. The chain carries TRBV4-1 and TRBJ1-2, with 10 nucleotides matching TRBD1. Looked up from germline, CDR1 is MGHRA and CDR2 is YSYEKL. The trim removed 3 bases at V and 4 bases at J, leaving 14 bases unmatched. The CDR3 spans 18 residues. The CDR3 sequence is CASSQVAGQGYSLYGYTF. CDR3 nucleotides: TGCGCCAGCAGCCAGGTCGCGGGACAGGGGTATTCCCTCTATGGCTACACCTTC.

The gene calls are TRBV7-9 and TRBJ2-1; 9 bases agree with TRBD1. The trim removed 5 bases at V and 4 bases at J, leaving 3 bases unmatched. The CDR3 runs 14 residues. Germline V CDR1 and CDR2: SEHNR, FQNEAQ (reference sequence). CDR3 loop: CASSTGQGYNEQFF. In DNA, the CDR3 is TGTGCCAGCAGCACAGGACAGGGGTACAATGAGCAGTTCTTC.

The V gene is TRBV14, the J gene TRBJ1-1, with D tentatively TRBD1 (5 bases). The V gene lost 5 bases and the J gene lost 3 bases, with 10 bases spanning the gap. The CDR3 totals 13 residues. CDR1 SGHDN and CDR2 FVKESK come from the germline V gene. The CDR3 reads CASSTRQYTEAFF. In nucleotides, the CDR3 is TGTGCCAGCAGCACCCGACAGTACACTGAAGCTTTCTTT.